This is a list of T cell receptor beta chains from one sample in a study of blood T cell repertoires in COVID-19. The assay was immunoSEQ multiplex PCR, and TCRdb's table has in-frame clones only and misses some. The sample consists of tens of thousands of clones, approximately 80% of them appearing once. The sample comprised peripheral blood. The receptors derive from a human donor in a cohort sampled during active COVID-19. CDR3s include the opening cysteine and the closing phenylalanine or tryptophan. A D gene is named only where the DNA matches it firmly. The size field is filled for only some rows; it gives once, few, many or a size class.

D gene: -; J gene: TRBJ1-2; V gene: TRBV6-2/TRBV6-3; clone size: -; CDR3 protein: CASSVQGNYGYTF; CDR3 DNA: TGTGCCAGCAGTGTTCAGGGGAACTATGGCTACACCTTC
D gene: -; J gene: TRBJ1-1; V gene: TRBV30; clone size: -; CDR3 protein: CAWKFTGKGQRGNTEAFF; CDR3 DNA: TGTGCCTGGAAGTTTACAGGGAAGGGCCAGAGGGGGAACACTGAAGCTTTCTTT
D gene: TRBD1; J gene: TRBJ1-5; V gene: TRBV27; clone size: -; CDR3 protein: CASSQQGHQPQHF; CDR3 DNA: TGTGCCAGCAGTCAACAGGGGCACCAGCCCCAGCATTTT
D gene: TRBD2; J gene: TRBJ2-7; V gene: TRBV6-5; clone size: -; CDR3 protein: CASVPGTRAHEQYF; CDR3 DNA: TGTGCCAGCGTACCCGGGACTAGGGCCCACGAGCAGTACTTC
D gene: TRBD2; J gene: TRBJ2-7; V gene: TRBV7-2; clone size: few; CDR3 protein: CASNPSSGSYEQYF; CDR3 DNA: TGTGCCAGCAATCCATCTAGCGGGAGCTACGAGCAGTACTTC
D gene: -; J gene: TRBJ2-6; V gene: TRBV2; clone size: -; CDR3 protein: CASSPDSSGANVLTF; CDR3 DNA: TGTGCCAGCAGCCCCGACAGCTCTGGGGCCAACGTCCTGACTTTC
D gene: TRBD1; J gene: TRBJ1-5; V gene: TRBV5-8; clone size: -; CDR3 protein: CASSFGQGGGQPQHF; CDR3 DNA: TGTGCCAGCAGCTTCGGACAGGGTGGTGGTCAGCCCCAGCATTTT
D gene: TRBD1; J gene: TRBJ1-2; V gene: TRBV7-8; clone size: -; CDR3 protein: CANRKQGAILEGYGYTF; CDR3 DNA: TGTGCCAACCGAAAACAGGGGGCGATTCTAGAGGGCTATGGCTACACCTTC
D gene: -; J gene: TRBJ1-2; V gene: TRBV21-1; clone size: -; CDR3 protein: CAKMGEGIKPKYGYTF; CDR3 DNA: TGTGCCAAAATGGGCGAGGGTATTAAGCCGAAGTATGGCTACACCTTC
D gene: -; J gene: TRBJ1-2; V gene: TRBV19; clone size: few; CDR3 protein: CATKRGGDGYGYTF; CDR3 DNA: TGTGCCACGAAGCGGGGGGGAGATGGCTATGGCTACACCTTC
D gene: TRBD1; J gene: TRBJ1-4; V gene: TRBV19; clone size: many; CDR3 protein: CASTSLDRVNEKLFF; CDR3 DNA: TGTGCCAGTACAAGCCTGGACAGGGTTAATGAAAAACTGTTTTTT
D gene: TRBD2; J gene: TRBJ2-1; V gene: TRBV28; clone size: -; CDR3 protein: CASSLAGTSSYNEQFF; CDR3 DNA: TGTGCCAGCAGTTTGGCCGGGACTAGTTCGTACAATGAGCAGTTCTTC
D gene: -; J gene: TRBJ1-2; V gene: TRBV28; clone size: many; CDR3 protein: CASSLIADGGNYGYTF; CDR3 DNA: TGTGCCAGCAGTTTAATAGCTGACGGGGGAAACTATGGCTACACCTTC
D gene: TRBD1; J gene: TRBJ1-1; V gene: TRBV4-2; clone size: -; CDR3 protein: CASSQSRGPGMNTEAFF; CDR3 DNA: TGTGCCAGCAGCCAATCCAGGGGGCCGGGGATGAACACTGAAGCTTTCTTT
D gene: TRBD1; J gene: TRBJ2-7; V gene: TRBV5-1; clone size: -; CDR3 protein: CASSLGGTATYEQYF; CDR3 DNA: TGCGCCAGCAGCTTGGGAGGGACAGCTACCTACGAGCAGTACTTC
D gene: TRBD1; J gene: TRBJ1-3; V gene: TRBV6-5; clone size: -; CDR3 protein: CASSYATGYGNTIYF; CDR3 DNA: TGTGCCAGCAGTTACGCGACAGGGTATGGAAACACCATATATTTT
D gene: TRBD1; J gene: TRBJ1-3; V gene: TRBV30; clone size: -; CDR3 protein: CAWSNRDRRGNTIYF; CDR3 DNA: TGTGCCTGGAGTAACCGGGACAGAAGGGGAAACACCATATATTTT
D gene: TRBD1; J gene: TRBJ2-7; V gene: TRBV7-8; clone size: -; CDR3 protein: CASSGPGGDYEQYF; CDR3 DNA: TGTGCCAGCAGCGGTCCAGGGGGCGACTACGAGCAGTACTTC
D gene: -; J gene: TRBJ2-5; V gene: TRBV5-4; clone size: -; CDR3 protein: CASSFSSSAKETQYF; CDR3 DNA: TGTGCCAGCAGCTTTTCTTCTAGCGCTAAAGAGACCCAGTACTTC
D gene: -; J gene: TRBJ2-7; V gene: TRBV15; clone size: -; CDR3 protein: CATSRVGAPYEQYF; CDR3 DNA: TGTGCCACCAGCAGAGTGGGGGCACCCTACGAGCAGTACTTC
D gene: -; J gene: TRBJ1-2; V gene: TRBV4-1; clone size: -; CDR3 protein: CASSQDPRGYGYTF; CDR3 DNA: TGCGCCAGCAGCCAAGACCCCCGGGGTTATGGCTACACCTTC
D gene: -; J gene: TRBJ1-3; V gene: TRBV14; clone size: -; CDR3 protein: CASSQGTDGNTIYF; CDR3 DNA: TGTGCCAGCAGCCAAGGGACAGACGGAAACACCATATATTTT
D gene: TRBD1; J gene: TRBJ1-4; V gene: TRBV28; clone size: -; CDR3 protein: CASSSPGTGAEKLFF; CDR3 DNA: TGTGCCAGCAGCTCCCCCGGGACAGGGGCTGAAAAACTGTTTTTT
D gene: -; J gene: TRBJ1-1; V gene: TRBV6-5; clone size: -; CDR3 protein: CASSSYRDTEAFF; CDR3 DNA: TGTGCCAGCAGCTCATACAGGGACACTGAAGCTTTCTTT
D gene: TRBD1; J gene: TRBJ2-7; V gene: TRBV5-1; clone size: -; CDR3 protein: CASMPTGGSYEQYF; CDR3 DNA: TGCGCCAGCATGCCAACAGGGGGTAGCTACGAGCAGTACTTC
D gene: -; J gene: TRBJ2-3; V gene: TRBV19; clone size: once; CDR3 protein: CASSTVGRGATDTQYF; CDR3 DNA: TGTGCCAGTAGTACCGTCGGCAGGGGGGCGACAGATACGCAGTATTTT
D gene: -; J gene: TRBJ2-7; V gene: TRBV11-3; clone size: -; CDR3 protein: CASSVISGAEQYF; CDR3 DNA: TGTGCCAGCAGCGTCATCTCAGGGGCCGAGCAGTACTTC
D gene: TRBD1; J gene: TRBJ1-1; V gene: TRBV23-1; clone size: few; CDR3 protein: CASSPPGQQMNTEAFF; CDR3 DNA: TGCGCCAGCAGTCCCCCGGGACAGCAAATGAACACTGAAGCTTTCTTT
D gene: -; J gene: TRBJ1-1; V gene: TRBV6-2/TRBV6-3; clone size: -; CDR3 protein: CASSYRAEAFF; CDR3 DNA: TGTGCCAGCAGTTATCGGGCTGAAGCTTTCTTT
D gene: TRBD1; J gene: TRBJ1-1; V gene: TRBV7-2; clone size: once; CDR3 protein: CASSLGGTAEAFF; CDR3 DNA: TGTGCCAGCAGCTTAGGAGGGACAGCCGAAGCTTTCTTT
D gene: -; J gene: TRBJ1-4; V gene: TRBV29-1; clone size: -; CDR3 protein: CSVSTDGATNEKLFF; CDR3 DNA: TGCAGCGTTTCCACAGACGGTGCAACTAATGAAAAACTGTTTTTT
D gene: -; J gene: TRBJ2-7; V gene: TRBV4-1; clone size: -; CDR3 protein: CASSHTTGTYGGLIYEQYF; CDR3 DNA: TGCGCCAGCAGCCACACAACAGGGACCTATGGGGGATTAATCTACGAGCAGTACTTC
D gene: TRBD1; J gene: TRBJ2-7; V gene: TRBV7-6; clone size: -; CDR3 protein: CASSNSGQGTHEQYF; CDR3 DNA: TGTGCCAGCAGCAACTCGGGACAGGGGACCCACGAGCAGTACTTC
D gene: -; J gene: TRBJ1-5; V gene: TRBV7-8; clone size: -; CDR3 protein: CASSLVQGIGNQPQHF; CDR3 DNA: TGTGCCAGCAGCTTAGTCCAGGGAATTGGCAATCAGCCCCAGCATTTT
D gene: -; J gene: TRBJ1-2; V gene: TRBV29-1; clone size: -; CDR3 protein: CSVEDLEKRSGYTF; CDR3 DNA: TGCAGCGTTGAAGATCTTGAAAAGAGGTCGGGCTACACCTTC
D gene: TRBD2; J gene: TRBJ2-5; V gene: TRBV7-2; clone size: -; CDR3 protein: CASSPGLAGGQGETQYF; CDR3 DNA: TGTGCCAGCAGCCCTGGACTAGCGGGAGGGCAGGGAGAGACCCAGTACTTC
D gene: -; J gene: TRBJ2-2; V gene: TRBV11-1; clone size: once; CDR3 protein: CASSLHSSGSGELFF; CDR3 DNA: TGTGCCAGCAGCTTACACTCCTCAGGGTCCGGGGAGCTGTTTTTT
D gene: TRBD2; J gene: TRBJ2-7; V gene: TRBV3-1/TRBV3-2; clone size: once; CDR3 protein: CASSQGAGGPYEQYF; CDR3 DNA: TGTGCCAGCAGCCAAGGTGCGGGAGGTCCCTACGAGCAGTACTTC
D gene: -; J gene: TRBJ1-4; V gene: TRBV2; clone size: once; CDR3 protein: CASSDGGANEKLFF; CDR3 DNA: TGTGCCAGCAGTGACGGAGGGGCGAATGAAAAACTGTTTTTT
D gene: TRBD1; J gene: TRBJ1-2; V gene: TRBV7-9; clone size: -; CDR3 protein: CASSFLPNQGGLNYGYTF; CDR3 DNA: TGTGCCAGCAGCTTTTTGCCCAACCAAGGGGGCCTCAACTATGGCTACACCTTC
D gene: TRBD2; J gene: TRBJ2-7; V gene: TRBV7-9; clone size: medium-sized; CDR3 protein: CASSSILAGGDNEQYF; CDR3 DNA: TGTGCCAGCAGCTCAATACTAGCGGGAGGGGACAACGAGCAGTACTTC
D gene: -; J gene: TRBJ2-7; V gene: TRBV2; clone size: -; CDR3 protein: CASRLSETYEQYF; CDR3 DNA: TGTGCCAGCAGGCTGAGCGAAACCTACGAGCAGTACTTC
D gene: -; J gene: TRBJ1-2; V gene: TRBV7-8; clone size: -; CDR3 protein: CASSLRRDYGYTF; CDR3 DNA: TGTGCCAGCAGCTTAAGGAGGGACTATGGCTACACCTTC
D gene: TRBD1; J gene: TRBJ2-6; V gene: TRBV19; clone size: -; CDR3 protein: CASSRGQASSGANVLTF; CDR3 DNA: TGTGCCAGTAGCCGGGGACAGGCCTCCTCTGGGGCCAACGTCCTGACTTTC
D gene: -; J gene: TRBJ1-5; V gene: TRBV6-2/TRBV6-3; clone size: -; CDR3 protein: CASSYNQNQPQHF; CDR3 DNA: TGTGCCAGCAGTTACAACCAGAATCAGCCCCAGCATTTT